This T cell receptor beta chain was sequenced during a study of T cell responses to AZD1222 COVID-19 vaccine. Findings and caveats of the study: Spike-wide coverage was observed for vaccine-associated CD4 TCRs, with dominant responses at 160-218 and 743-854. Spike-specific TCR repertoires showed rising breadth and depth after two AZD1222 doses.

TCRdb keeps only in-frame clones here, not all; method: immunoSEQ multiplex PCR. The table lists around 150,000 clones, approximately 91% of them singletons. V was pared by 0 bases and J by 0 bases, with 14 bases between. Germline assignment: CDR1 ENHRY and CDR2 SYGVKD. CDR3 length equals 17 residues. This clone was found once. Antigen: not known. The TCR originated in an adult who received the AZD1222 COVID-19 vaccine. The chain employs TRBV10-3 and TRBJ1-2, with D hard to call. Specimen: peripheral blood, collected 28 days after the second AZD1222 dose. The CDR3 nucleotides read TGTGCCATCAGTGAGTCGGGGATTTCCGGGCCTAACTATGGCTACACCTTC. This translates into CAISESGISGPNYGYTF.